This T cell receptor (beta chain) was profiled in a study of CD8 T cells in ankylosing spondylitis. Construction of TCR beta libraries was performed using quantitative 5'-RACE with molecular barcodes. A single record per CDR3 protein comes from TCRdb applying MiXCR to the 5' RACE reads. The sample has under 850,000 distinct CDR3 sequences; 19% are singletons. The V gene's germline CDR1 is SGHAT and CDR2 FQNNGV. Trimming took 0 bases from V and 7 from J, leaving 10 bases between them. This CDR3 region has 13 residues. In this sample, this clonotype turned up a few times. Its antigen remains unknown. Study observations and caveats: Peripheral blood held disease-linked clones only at relatively low frequency, and these were CD8+. Both synovial fluid and blood in reactive arthritis had previously been reported to carry some motif variants. In ankylosing spondylitis patients, matched synovial fluid reportedly showed significant enrichment of disease-linked clones. What appeared characteristic of ankylosing spondylitis blood was a TCR beta motif of eight highly homologous variants.

Sequenced: blood, either unsorted or a sorted T cell fraction (not recorded which). This receptor was obtained from a male donor with ankylosing spondylitis. The chain links TRBV11-2 to TRBJ2-7, with D possibly called TRBD1 or TRBD2 (5 bases each). CDR3 amino acids: CASSLEGTGEQYF. The CDR3 DNA is TGTGCCAGCAGCTTAGAAGGGACGGGAGAGCAGTACTTC.